The 30 T cell receptor beta chains reported below all come from one sample, sequenced in a study of shared clonotypes between healthy human individuals. Clones were sequenced by immunoSEQ multiplex PCR, and TCRdb holds only the in-frame ones, with some missing. The sample has more than 150,000 clones; about 93% are singletons. Specimen: naive CD4+ T cells sorted from blood. As to subset: CD45RA+ positively selected. The receptor source for this set is a woman aged 25 to 45 in good health.

The chain joins TRBV28 to TRBJ2-3; 8 nucleotides match TRBD2. This CDR3 comprises 15 residues. V shed 5 bases and J 4 bases; nucleotides not matched to a gene: 8. Germline CDR1 is MDHEN and CDR2 is SYDVKM. The CDR3: CASSPSGRKADTQYF. The DNA of the CDR3 is TGTGCCAGCAGTCCTAGCGGGCGGAAGGCAGATACGCAGTATTTT.

V and J are TRBV5-1 and TRBJ2-3; 15 nucleotides align to TRBD2. V dropped 4 bases and J dropped 5; count of bases not matched to a gene: 5. The CDR3 consists of 16 residues. Looked up from germline, CDR1 is SGHRS and CDR2 is YFSETQ. The CDR3 DNA follows: TGCGCCAGCAGCCAGGGACTAGCGGGAGGAGGAGATACGCAGTATTTT. It encodes CASSQGLAGGGDTQYF.

This chain links TRBV13 with TRBJ1-3; D may be TRBD1 (5 bases). Germline V gene sequence: CDR1 PRHDT, CDR2 FYEKMQ (reference sequence). The CDR3 extends over 18 amino acids. The ends were cut back, 0 bases at V and 4 bases at J, with 19 bases in the middle. The CDR3 bases are TGTGCCAGCAGCTTAGGAGGAATGGGACCCTTCTCGGGAAACACCATATATTTT. It specifies CASSLGGMGPFSGNTIYF.

J is TRBJ2-5 and V is TRBV28; perhaps TRBD1 as D (5 bases). The J call may be in error: the DNA end matches TRBJ2-7 better. Germline V gene sequence: CDR1 MDHEN, CDR2 SYDVKM. The CDR3 is made up of 15 amino acids. CDR3 in DNA: TGTGCCAGCAGTCCCCAGTGGGGCGCGTCCTACGAGCAGTACTTC. Its protein product is CASSPQWGASYEQYF.

CDR3 protein: CASSPLGRSSYNEQFF. The CDR3 nucleotides are TGTGCCAGCAGCCCTCTAGGGAGGAGCTCCTACAATGAGCAGTTCTTC. This sequence joins TRBV5-6 and TRBJ2-1, with D possibly TRBD2 on 6 matching bases. CDR1 and CDR2 from the germline V gene are SGHDT and YYEEEE. CDR3 size: 16 residues. The V end lost 4 bases, the J end lost 0 bases, and 14 bases lay between the germline ends. Based on the CDR3 plus reference TRBV5-6 and TRBJ2-1, the full variable domain is DAGVTQSPTHLIKTRGQQVTLRCSPKSGHDTVSWYQQALGQGPQFIFQYYEEEERQRGNFPDRFSGHQFPNYSSELNVNALLLGDSALYLCASSPLGRSSYNEQFFGPGTRLTVL.

V is TRBV18 and J is TRBJ1-2; 10 bases map to TRBD1. Germline V gives CDR1 KGHSH, CDR2 LQKENI. Trimming took 3 bases from V and 3 from J; bases not matched to a gene: 4. The CDR3 consists of 15 residues. CDR3 residues: CASSPGQGRDYGYTF. The CDR3, as DNA: TGTGCCAGCTCACCGGGACAGGGGAGGGACTATGGCTACACCTTC.

The chain couples TRBV28 to TRBJ2-5, with 7 bases fitting TRBD1. The trim removed 6 bases at V and 2 bases at J, leaving 3 bases unmatched. Germline CDR1 MDHEN, CDR2 SYDVKM. The CDR3 runs to 13 residues. CDR3 loop: CASRRQGQETQYF. The CDR3 DNA sequence: TGTGCCAGCAGGCGACAGGGACAAGAGACCCAGTACTTC.

The chain employs TRBV5-1 and TRBJ1-4; the D is unclear. CDR1 is SGHRS and CDR2 is YFSETQ in the germline V gene. V lost 2 bases and J 8 bases, leaving 10 bases between the germline ends. CDR3 size: 13 residues. The CDR3 DNA reads as TGCGCCAGCAGCTTCGATCGAGGGGAAAAACTGTTTTTT. This codes for CASSFDRGEKLFF.

This chain links TRBV5-4 with TRBJ2-1; TRBD2 matches 7 bases. The length of the CDR3 is 15 residues. V gave up 0 bases and J gave up 4 bases; unmatched junction bases: 4. The germline V gene has CDR1 SGHNT and CDR2 YYREEE (reference sequence). The CDR3, as DNA: TGTGCCAGCAGCTTGGTGCTAGCGGAGTACAATGAGCAGTTCTTC. Its translation is CASSLVLAEYNEQFF.

This clone came up once. This chain joins TRBV10-3 and TRBJ2-5, with D possibly called TRBD1 or TRBD2 (5 bases each). Trimming took off 4 bases at V and 5 bases at J, with 11 bases between the two ends. Per germline, CDR1 ENHRY and CDR2 SYGVKD. This CDR3 has 13 residues. CDR3 sequence reads: CAISGAGAETQYF. The CDR3, as DNA: TGTGCCATCAGTGGGGCCGGGGCCGAGACCCAGTACTTC.

The chain employs TRBV28 and TRBJ1-5; D unclear. V shed 5 bases and J shed 1 base, with 15 bases lying between them. CDR3 length equals 16 residues. In germline, CDR1 is MDHEN, CDR2 SYDVKM. CDR3 sequence: CASSPQSRGSNQPQHF. In DNA, the CDR3 is TGTGCCAGCAGTCCCCAAAGCCGGGGAAGCAATCAGCCCCAGCATTTT.

The V gene is TRBV19, the J gene TRBJ2-7; 11 bases are a match to TRBD1. This CDR3 contains 15 residues. Germline V CDR1 and CDR2: LNHDA, SQIVND (reference sequence). V lost 9 bases and J lost 3; bases outside the gene matches: 10. CDR3 DNA sequence: TGTGCCAGCGGGAAAACCGGGACAGGGGGCTACGAGCAGTACTTC. The encoded protein is CASGKTGTGGYEQYF.

V gene TRBV2 combines with J gene TRBJ1-3; D is unresolved. The germline CDR1 and CDR2 sequences are SNHLY and FYNNEI. This CDR3 comprises 14 residues. Between the trimmed V and J ends, which lost 6 bases and 0 bases, there was a span of 9 bases. This chain's CDR3 is CASSKRNSGNTIYF. Here the CDR3 DNA reads TGTGCCAGCAGCAAACGGAACTCTGGAAACACCATATATTTT.

This chain links TRBV20-1 with TRBJ2-5; D remains unclear. The CDR3 length is 10 residues. Trimming took off 7 bases at V and 1 base at J, with 4 bases between the two ends. Germline values: CDR1 DFQATT, CDR2 SNEGSKA (reference sequence). The CDR3 region is CSVSQETQYF. CDR3 sequence (DNA): TGCAGTGTCAGCCAAGAGACCCAGTACTTC.

This clone showed up just once. The V gene is TRBV30, the J gene TRBJ1-3; D remains unclear. The CDR3 extends over 11 amino acids. Germline assignment: CDR1 GTSNPN and CDR2 SVGIG (reference sequence). Trimming cost V 3 bases and J 3 bases, with 3 bases left between them. CDR3 loop: CAWRIGNTIYF. The CDR3 DNA is TGTGCCTGGAGGATTGGAAACACCATATATTTT.

The CDR3 sequence: CASSMGRARNTEAFF. The CDR3, as DNA: TGTGCCAGTAGTATGGGGCGGGCCAGGAACACTGAAGCTTTCTTT. The rearrangement uses TRBV19 and TRBJ1-1, with D possibly being TRBD1 (5 bases). The CDR3 consists of 15 residues. Trimming took off 3 bases at V and 1 base at J, with 12 bases between the two ends. Germline V gene lookup returns CDR1 LNHDA and CDR2 SQIVND (reference sequence).

The chain joins TRBV7-9 to TRBJ1-2; a possible D gene is TRBD1 (5 bases). Per the germline V gene, CDR1 is SEHNR and CDR2 is FQNEAQ (reference sequence). The CDR3 extends over 17 amino acids. The V gene lost 0 bases and the J gene lost 8 bases, with 22 bases spanning the gap. The CDR3 here is CASSLAWVGVGGYGYTF. The CDR3, as DNA: TGTGCCAGCAGCTTAGCTTGGGTGGGGGTAGGTGGATACGGCTACACCTTC. The entire variable domain, with the rest obtained from reference TRBV7-9 and TRBJ1-2, is as follows: DTGVSQNPRHKITKRGQNVTFRCDPISEHNRLYWYRQTLGQGPEFLTYFQNEAQLEKSRLLSDRFSAERPKGSFSTLEIQRTEQGDSAMYLCASSLAWVGVGGYGYTFGSGTRLTVV.

The J gene is TRBJ2-2, the V gene TRBV7-6, with D possibly being TRBD2 (6 bases). The CDR3 runs 17 residues. The germline CDR1 and CDR2 sequences are SGHVS and FNYEAQ. V gave up 5 bases and J gave up 7 bases, with 23 bases separating them. The CDR3 coding sequence is TGTGCCAGCAGCAAGGTCGGACTATCGGTCGTTATCGGGGAGCTGTTTTTT. This encodes CASSKVGLSVVIGELFF.

V usage is TRBV27 and J usage is TRBJ2-7, with 7 bases that match TRBD2. This CDR3 has 17 residues. Germline-derived CDR1 and CDR2 are MNHEY and SMNVEV (reference sequence). After removal of 0 bases from V and 5 bases from J, the junction contained 13 bases not matched to a gene. CDR3 coding DNA: TGTGCCAGCAGTTTATCGGGCGTGCGGGAGAAGATGCACGAGCAGTACTTC. It encodes CASSLSGVREKMHEQYF.

The chain couples TRBV5-1 to TRBJ1-1; tentatively, D is TRBD1 (6 bases). V was shortened by 3 bases and J by 2 bases, with 8 bases between the two germline ends. CDR1 is SGHRS, CDR2 YFSETQ, per germline. The CDR3 contains 13 residues. Here the CDR3 DNA reads TGCGCCAGCAGCTGGGACACTAACACTGAAGCTTTCTTT. It yields the protein CASSWDTNTEAFF.

The chain joins TRBV28 to TRBJ1-2; a possible D gene is TRBD1 (6 bases). CDR1 MDHEN and CDR2 SYDVKM come from the germline V gene. V shed 5 bases and J shed 4 bases, with 14 bases lying between them. The CDR3 consists of 14 residues. CDR3 loop: CASSREGVIYGYTF. In nucleotides, the CDR3 is TGTGCCAGCAGTCGGGAGGGGGTTATCTATGGCTACACCTTC.

This clone was seen only once. The chain recombines TRBV5-1 with TRBJ2-7; D gene ambiguous. The germline CDR1 and CDR2 sequences are SGHRS and YFSETQ. The CDR3 consists of 15 residues. The V end lost 0 bases, the J end lost 3 bases, and 13 bases lay between the germline ends. The CDR3: CASSLAETPHYEQYF. CDR3 coding DNA: TGCGCCAGCAGCTTGGCTGAGACACCACACTACGAGCAGTACTTC.

This clone was observed a single time. The chain uses TRBV18 and TRBJ2-5; unclear D gene. CDR1 KGHSH and CDR2 LQKENI come from the germline V gene. The CDR3 contains 17 residues. V was pared by 1 base and J by 2 bases, with 17 bases between. The CDR3 region is CASSPRNVGPSQETQYF. CDR3 coding DNA: TGTGCCAGCTCACCACGCAATGTAGGGCCTTCACAAGAGACCCAGTACTTC.

The V call is TRBV6-1, the J call TRBJ1-5; no clear D gene. Germline V gene data show CDR1 as MNHNS and CDR2 as SASEGT. The CDR3 has 14 residues. The V and J ends lost 3 bases and 2 bases respectively, with 8 bases between them. CDR3 protein: CASSESLRNQPQHF. As DNA, the CDR3 is TGTGCCAGCAGTGAGAGTCTTCGCAATCAGCCCCAGCATTTT.

The rearrangement uses TRBV5-4 and TRBJ1-1, with TRBD1 as a possible D gene (6 bases). Trimming took off 2 bases at V and 5 bases at J, with 16 bases between the two ends. The CDR3 is 15 amino acids. Germline CDR1 is SGHNT and CDR2 is YYREEE (reference sequence). CDR3 DNA sequence: TGTGCCAGCAGCTTAGGACAGCAAACTGGAACTGAAGCTTTCTTT. It codes for CASSLGQQTGTEAFF.

This sequence joins TRBV11-1 and TRBJ1-4; D gene uncertain. Germline loops: CDR1 SGHAT, CDR2 FQDESV (reference sequence). The CDR3 runs 14 residues. The V end was cut by 5 bases, the J end by 0 bases, with 7 bases between. The CDR3 region has the DNA TGTGCCAGCAGCCCGGATGCAACTAATGAAAAACTGTTTTTT. Encoded protein: CASSPDATNEKLFF.

The chain carries TRBV20-1 and TRBJ2-1; D remains ambiguous. V was pared by 5 bases and J by 3 bases, with 2 bases between. CDR1 is DFQATT, CDR2 SNEGSKA, per germline (reference sequence). The CDR3 is 10 amino acids. DNA for the CDR3: TGCAGTGCTCACTACAATGAGCAGTTCTTC. Translating gives CSAHYNEQFF.

The rearrangement links TRBV5-1 to TRBJ1-4; a possible D gene is TRBD1 (5 bases). This CDR3 spans 15 amino acids. V lost 0 bases, J lost 7 bases, and 13 bases lay in between. In germline, CDR1 is SGHRS, CDR2 YFSETQ. The CDR3 sequence is CASSLAGAVIEKLFF. The DNA for the CDR3 is TGCGCCAGCAGCTTGGCCGGGGCCGTGATTGAAAAACTGTTTTTT.

V gene TRBV11-1 combines with J gene TRBJ2-5; the match to TRBD2 covers 11 bases. J was trimmed by 11 bases and V by 1 base; bases with no gene match: 18. Germline CDR1 SGHAT, CDR2 FQDESV (reference sequence). The CDR3 length is 18 residues. The CDR3 here is CASSLGNFGTSGPLEQYF. CDR3 in DNA: TGTGCCAGCAGCTTAGGAAATTTCGGGACTAGCGGCCCTTTAGAGCAGTACTTC.

Turning to this clone: The junction differs from germline at one of its ends, possibly a read error. This rearrangement joins TRBV13 to TRBJ2-7; D assignment may be TRBD1 or TRBD2 (5 bases each). Germline CDR1 reads PRHDT; CDR2 reads FYEKMQ (reference sequence). This CDR3 comprises 11 residues. CDR3 protein: CASSVGPARKF. As DNA, the CDR3 is TGTGCCAGCAGCGTGGGACCGGCGAGAAAGTTC. Filled out from reference TRBV13 and TRBJ2-7, the complete variable domain reads AAGVIQSPRHLIKEKRETATLKCYPIPRHDTVYWYQQGPGQDPQFLISFYEKMQSDKGSIPDRFSAQQFSDYHSELNMSSLELGDSALYFCASSVGPARKFGPGTRLTVT.